The 16 T cell receptor beta chains reported below all come from one sample, sequenced in a study of blood T cells in healthy people across ages. With a J-beta primer mix and a sample-barcoded 5' primer, a second PCR ran about 7 to 12 cycles. TCRdb recomputed calls from the 5' RACE reads with MiXCR, one row per CDR3 protein. The sample holds 650,000 or so distinct CDR3 sequences, 40% to 65% seen once. The sample taken for sequencing was blood. The receptors shown here come from an elderly woman in good health.

J is TRBJ2-7 and V is TRBV10-1, with D possibly matching TRBD1 (6 bases). Germline CDR1 WNHNN, CDR2 SYGVQD (reference sequence). The CDR3 sequence is 15 residues long. Trimming took off 7 bases at V and 2 bases at J, with 18 bases between the two ends. CDR3 region: CASIRDKLSPYEQYF. The CDR3 bases are TGCGCCAGCATCCGGGACAAGTTATCGCCCTACGAGCAGTACTTC.

Of note for this clonotype: Mismatch with germline at one junction end may stem from a read error. V usage is TRBV7-3 and J usage is TRBJ2-3, with a tentative D call TRBD2 (6 bases). Germline loops: CDR1 SGHTA, CDR2 FQGTGA. The CDR3 totals 13 residues. The CDR3 spells CAGSSGGTDTQYF. The CDR3 coding sequence is TGTGCCGGCAGCTCCGGGGGAACAGATACGCAGTATTTT.

In its sample, this clonotype was seen a few times. A much larger clone differs from this one at a single base, so this may be a read error. The J gene is TRBJ2-7, the V gene TRBV29-1; the D gene is possibly TRBD2 (6 bases). Trimming left V 6 bases short and J 7 bases short, with 19 bases between. This CDR3 has 13 residues. Germline loops: CDR1 SQVTM, CDR2 ANQGSEA. As DNA, the CDR3 is TGCAGCGTGGCCGGACTCTCTAGCGTTGAGCAGTACTTC. This gives the protein CSVAGLSSVEQYF.

The rearrangement links TRBV2 to TRBJ1-5, with D tentatively TRBD1 (6 bases). This CDR3 has 13 amino acids. Trimming shortened V by 6 bases and J by 10 bases, and 16 bases separated the two germline ends. The V gene's germline CDR1 is SNHLY and CDR2 FYNNEI. The CDR3 reads CASRKTGYDPQHF. The CDR3 coding sequence is TGTGCCAGCAGGAAAACAGGGTATGATCCCCAGCATTTT.

V usage is TRBV28 and J usage is TRBJ2-3; 11 nucleotides match TRBD1. The CDR3 is made up of 12 amino acids. Looked up from germline, CDR1 is MDHEN and CDR2 is SYDVKM. J gave up 15 bases and V 4 bases, and 6 bases lay outside the gene matches. CDR3 region: CASSSPGQGGYF. CDR3 bases: TGTGCCAGCAGTTCCCCGGGACAGGGGGGTTATTTT.

The chain combines TRBV20-1 with TRBJ1-6; D unresolved. Germline CDR1 DFQATT, CDR2 SNEGSKA (reference sequence). The CDR3 is 14 amino acids. V was pared by 3 bases and J by 8 bases, with 14 bases between. The CDR3 DNA sequence: TGCAGTGCTAGGGAAGACGTCGGCGATTCACCCCTCCACTTT. Amino acid sequence: CSAREDVGDSPLHF.

The rearrangement links TRBV2 to TRBJ1-4; D call uncertain. V was shortened by 4 bases and J by 7 bases, with 13 bases between the two germline ends. This CDR3 is built from 14 residues. Germline assignment: CDR1 SNHLY and CDR2 FYNNEI. The CDR3 spells CASSANGASEKLFF. The CDR3 coding sequence is TGTGCCAGCAGTGCAAACGGAGCTAGTGAAAAACTGTTTTTT.

This clonotype was detected ten times or more. J is TRBJ2-7 and V is TRBV15; no reliable D call. The CDR3 totals 13 residues. Germline V gene data show CDR1 as LNHNV and CDR2 as YYDKDF (reference sequence). V shed 0 bases and J shed 4 bases, with 7 bases lying between them. DNA for the CDR3: TGTGCCACCAGCAGAGATGGTATGTACGAGCAGTACTTC. This sequence encodes CATSRDGMYEQYF.

This rearrangement joins TRBV4-1 to TRBJ1-6; a possible D gene is TRBD1 (5 bases). The V and J ends lost 7 bases and 7 bases respectively, with 11 bases between them. CDR1 is MGHRA, CDR2 YSYEKL, per germline. This CDR3 comprises 13 residues. The DNA for the CDR3 is TGCGCCAGCAACGGGACGGCCAATTCACCCCTCCACTTT. Protein sequence: CASNGTANSPLHF.

This clonotype showed up many times. The chain recombines TRBV29-1 with TRBJ2-1; D remains unclear. Germline V gene data show CDR1 as SQVTM and CDR2 as ANQGSEA. There are 12 residues in the CDR3. Trimming cost V 0 bases and J 12 bases, with 12 bases left between them. In DNA form, the CDR3 reads TGCAGCGTTGAAGAGGGGAATCGTGGGCAGTTCTTC. Amino acid sequence: CSVEEGNRGQFF.

This clonotype was seen a few times. The V call is TRBV10-3, the J call TRBJ1-1; no clear D. Trimming cost V 10 bases and J 6 bases, with 12 bases left between them. Germline CDR1 ENHRY, CDR2 SYGVKD. This CDR3 region has 11 residues. In nucleotides, the CDR3 is TGTGCCACCTGTTCCGCAGCTGAAGCTTTCTTT. Its translation: CATCSAAEAFF.

This chain connects TRBV27 to TRBJ2-7, with D tentatively TRBD1 (6 bases). The CDR3 sequence is 15 residues long. V lost 2 bases to trimming and J lost 0 bases, with 11 bases between them. Germline V lookup: CDR1 MNHEY, CDR2 SMNVEV (reference sequence). CDR3 protein: CASSLGQSLSYEQYF. The CDR3 DNA is TGTGCCAGCAGTTTAGGACAGTCCCTCTCCTACGAGCAGTACTTC.

This clonotype was counted between two and nine times. This chain links TRBV10-3 with TRBJ2-2; the D is unclear. The V and J ends lost 8 bases and 5 bases respectively, with 21 bases between them. The CDR3 is made up of 16 amino acids. Germline CDR1 and CDR2: ENHRY and SYGVKD. The CDR3 spells CAISNSQVLGTGELFF. Written as DNA, the CDR3 is TGTGCCATCTCAAATAGTCAGGTTTTGGGAACCGGGGAGCTGTTTTTT.

This clonotype appeared many times. The J gene is TRBJ2-1, the V gene TRBV10-3; D may be TRBD2 (7 bases). This CDR3 contains 12 residues. Germline CDR1 ENHRY, CDR2 SYGVKD. Trimming pared 7 bases from V and 9 bases from J, leaving 13 bases between. This CDR3 is CAINRGAGEQFF. CDR3 coding DNA: TGTGCCATCAATCGGGGGGCGGGTGAGCAGTTCTTC.

V usage is TRBV12-3 or TRBV12-4 and J usage is TRBJ1-2; 12 bases fit TRBD1. This CDR3 has 16 amino acids. The V and J ends lost 2 bases and 8 bases, in that order; junction bases with no gene match: 9. CDR3 sequence: CASSLLPGQGASGYTF. CDR3 in DNA: TGTGCCAGCAGTTTACTACCGGGACAGGGGGCATCGGGCTACACCTTC.

This clonotype was detected once. A much larger clone differs from this one at a single base, so this may be a read error. CDR3 sequence (DNA): TGCAGTGCTAGCGGGGAGGGGGGAGTGTTGTCCAAAAACATTCGGTACTTC. Its protein product is CSASGEGGVLSKNIRYF. The chain links TRBV20-1 to TRBJ2-7, with D perhaps TRBD2 (7 bases). This CDR3 region has 17 residues. The germline V and J ends were trimmed by 3 bases and 12 bases, with 33 bases remaining between them. Germline loops: CDR1 DFQATT, CDR2 SNEGSKA (reference sequence).